This T cell receptor beta chain originates from a study of blood T cells in healthy people across ages. Germline lookup yields CDR1 MNHEY and CDR2 SVGEGT. The CDR3 has 13 residues. The authors ran a second PCR of 7 to 11 cycles using a sample-barcoded 5' primer and a J-beta primer mix. TCRdb itself ran the 5' RACE reads through MiXCR, one entry per CDR3 protein. The sample consists of 800,000 to 1,300,000 distinct CDR3 sequences, under 30% of them appearing once. These records were also assigned to another study, of T cells of mothers and their children.

This TCR came from a girl aged 2-10 years in good health. The chain is built from TRBV6-2 or TRBV6-3 and TRBJ2-1; a possible D gene is TRBD1 (5 bases). The J call is in doubt because the DNA end fits TRBJ2-5 better. Sequencing was done on a sample of blood. Written as DNA, the CDR3 is TGTGCCAGCAGTCTACAGGCCCAGCGGACCCAGTACTTC. Encoded protein: CASSLQAQRTQYF.